Reported below is one T cell receptor (beta chain). What this receptor recognizes is not known. Base qualities are not provided; no much larger clone lies one nucleotide away. TCR CDR3 regions were amplified from genomic DNA by multiplex PCR using the deep immunoSEQ assay. For each cell subset, the extracted genomic DNA was distributed evenly across all wells of several immunoSEQ 96-well plates, and each plate served as one replicate. For sorted subsets, around 200 ng genomic DNA, equal to tens of thousands of T cell genomes, was loaded into each replicate PCR. The purified libraries were quantified using a Qubit 3.0 fluorometer, sized with a Bioanalyzer 2100, and then quantified again using the KAPA Library Quantification kit. Each immunoSEQ 96-well plate was sequenced on its own single-read 150-cycle Illumina NextSeq 550 flow cell. The authors processed their data as follows. Because the immunoSEQ output held only junctional sequences and lacked quality scores, the filtering could not match the filtering applied to full-length reads. To assign V/J genes and CDR3, sequences were annotated against IMGT germline references using PyIR, a Python wrapper for IgBLAST v1.9. Reads were filtered out if the reads had weak V/J assignments (E-value above 1e-6), no CDR3, stop codons, out-of-frame junctions, or ambiguous translated residues. V3J clonotypes were defined as sequences sharing the same inferred V gene, J gene, and CDR3 amino acid sequence. The percentage overlap between two repertoires was calculated by dividing the number of shared unique clonotypes by the size of the smaller repertoire. RTK rarefaction, the Chao1 estimator, and Recon v2.1 estimates of unobserved clonotypes were used to assess repertoire richness. Generation probabilities were computed with OLGA for all TCRbeta clonotypes obtained by the gDNA method from several donors. The source is immuneACCESS, and TCRdb retained only in-frame sequences with V and J called. Part of the clones is not carried over; for the studies checked, unresolved V genes explain less than half of this, and the remainder is unexplained. The V and J calls and clone size come from that table; D and trimming were worked out from the DNA. The sample yields some 2,100,000 clones; about 92% were counted once. The ten biggest clones cover more than 1.5% of the sample.

The record originates from a study of shared clonotypes between healthy human individuals (TCRdb year 2020). Background for the entire study: The cohort included three men and two women between 18 and 49 years of age. Between about 0.8 and 8.9 billion PBMCs per donor were obtained by leukapheresis. Libraries were prepared and TCR repertoires were sequenced by different laboratories using diverse techniques, in order to increase sequencing depth and limit assay-specific biases. Blood TCR repertoires of about 5 healthy adults were deeply sequenced to estimate repertoire size and the extent of clonotype sharing between individuals. For each donor, CD4 naive and CD4 memory were each run on three plates, CD8 naive on two plates, and CD8 memory on one plate.

Trimming leaves V shorter by 4 bases and J shorter by 3 bases, with the junction holding 7 bases beyond the gene matches. Reading the germline V gene gives CDR1 SGHDN and CDR2 FVKESK. Including cysteine and phenylalanine, the CDR3 has 15 amino acids. Only the CDR3 DNA is retained, 45 bases long and in frame from the first base. Broader findings and caveats from the paper: Based on pairwise subsampling, the degree of clonotype sharing among donors was expected to be affected by sequencing depth. Sampling was restricted to blood, and TCR repertoires in tissue are likely to differ from TCR repertoires in blood. Across a handful of donors, 5% to 6% of naive CD4, around 3.3% of naive CD8, roughly 2.2% of memory CD4, and 0.4% of memory CD8 clonotypes were shared. The genetic and exposure-history diversity represented was limited by the small number of donors. Rarefaction of sorted-subset datasets indicated incomplete sequencing despite the large sequencing depth. Compared with non-shared clonotypes, clonotypes shared by all four sorted-subset donors had higher generation probabilities. Larger estimated clonotype richness was generally found for naive subsets than for memory subsets.

CD8 naive samples were CD45RO-negative cells positively selected for CCR7, giving a CD45RA+CCR7+ population that excluded TemRA cells. The donors were healthy, HIV-negative adults with no recently reported acute infections or vaccinations. Only Caucasian adults living in Nashville, Tennessee, USA were represented among the donors. Blood was collected by leukapheresis, and PBMCs were isolated by Ficoll-Histopaque density gradient centrifugation and then cryopreserved in liquid nitrogen vapor phase. Analytical flow cytometry was used to check the purity and quantity of each magnetically sorted T cell population. Genomic DNA was isolated from every sorted fraction and measured by UV absorbance on a Nanodrop 2000c.

The origin of this receptor is a man in his late teens or twenties in good health. Some clones in this sample may be carry-over from other donors' samples. The source material was naive CD8+ T cells from PBMCs. Reading the label with the study, this specimen's cell subset or site is: CD45RA+CCR7+. The rearrangement joined TRBV14 to TRBJ2-3, and 7 junction bases match TRBD2. CDR3 reads: CASSLLSGLTDTQYF. In nucleotides, the sequence is TGTGCCAGCAGCCTCCTTAGCGGGTTGACAGATACGCAGTATTTT.